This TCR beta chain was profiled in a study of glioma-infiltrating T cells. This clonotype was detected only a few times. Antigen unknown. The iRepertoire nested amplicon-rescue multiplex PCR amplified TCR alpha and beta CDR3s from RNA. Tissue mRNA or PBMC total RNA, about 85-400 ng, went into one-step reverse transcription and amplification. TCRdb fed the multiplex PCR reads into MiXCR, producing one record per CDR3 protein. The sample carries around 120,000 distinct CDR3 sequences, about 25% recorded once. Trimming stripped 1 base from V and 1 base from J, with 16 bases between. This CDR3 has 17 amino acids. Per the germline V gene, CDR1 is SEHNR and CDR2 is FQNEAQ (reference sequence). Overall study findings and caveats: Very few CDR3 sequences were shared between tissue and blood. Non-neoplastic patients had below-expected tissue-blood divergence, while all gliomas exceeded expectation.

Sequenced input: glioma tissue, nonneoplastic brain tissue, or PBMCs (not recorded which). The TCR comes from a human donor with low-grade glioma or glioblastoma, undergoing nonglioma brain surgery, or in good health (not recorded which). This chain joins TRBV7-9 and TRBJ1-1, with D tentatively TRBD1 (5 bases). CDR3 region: CASSLVGGGRPNTEAFF. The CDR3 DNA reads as TGTGCCAGCAGCTTAGTTGGGGGGGGGAGACCGAACACTGAAGCTTTCTTT.